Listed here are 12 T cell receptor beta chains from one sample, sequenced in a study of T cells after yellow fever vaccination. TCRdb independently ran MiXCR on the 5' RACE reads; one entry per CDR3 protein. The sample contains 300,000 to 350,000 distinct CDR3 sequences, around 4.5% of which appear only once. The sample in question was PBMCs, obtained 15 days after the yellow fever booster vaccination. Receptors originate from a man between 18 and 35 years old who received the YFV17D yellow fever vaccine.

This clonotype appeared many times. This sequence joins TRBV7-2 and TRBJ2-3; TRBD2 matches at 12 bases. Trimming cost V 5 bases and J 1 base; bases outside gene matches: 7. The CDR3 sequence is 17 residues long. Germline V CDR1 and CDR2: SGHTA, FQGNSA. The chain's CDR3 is CASSTRLAGDRTDTQYF. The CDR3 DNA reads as TGTGCCAGCAGCACCCGACTAGCGGGGGATCGCACAGATACGCAGTATTTT.

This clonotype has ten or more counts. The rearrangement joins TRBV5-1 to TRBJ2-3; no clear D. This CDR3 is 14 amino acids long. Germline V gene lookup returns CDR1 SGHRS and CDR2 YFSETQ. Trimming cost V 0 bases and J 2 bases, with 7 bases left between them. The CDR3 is CASSLGRYTDTQYF. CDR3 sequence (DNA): TGCGCCAGCAGCTTGGGTAGATACACAGATACGCAGTATTTT.

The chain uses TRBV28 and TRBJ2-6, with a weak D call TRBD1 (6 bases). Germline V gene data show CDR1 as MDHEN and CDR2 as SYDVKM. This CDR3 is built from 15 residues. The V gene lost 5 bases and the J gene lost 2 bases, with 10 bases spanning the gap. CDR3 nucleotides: TGTGCCAGCAGTACCCACAGGGCTGGGGCCAACGTCCTGACTTTC. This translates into CASSTHRAGANVLTF.

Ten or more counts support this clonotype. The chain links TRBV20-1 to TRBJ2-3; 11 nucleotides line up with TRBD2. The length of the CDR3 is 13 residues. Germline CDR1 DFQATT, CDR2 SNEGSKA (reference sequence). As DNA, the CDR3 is TGCGGGCTAGCGGGGGGCCTGCCAGATACGCAGTATTTT. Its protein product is CGLAGGLPDTQYF.

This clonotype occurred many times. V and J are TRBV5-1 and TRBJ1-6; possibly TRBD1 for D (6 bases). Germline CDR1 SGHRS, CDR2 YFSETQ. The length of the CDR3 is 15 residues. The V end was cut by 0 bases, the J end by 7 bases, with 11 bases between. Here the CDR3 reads CASSLGDTGNSPLHF. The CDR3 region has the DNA TGCGCCAGCAGCTTGGGGGACACGGGAAATTCACCCCTCCACTTT.

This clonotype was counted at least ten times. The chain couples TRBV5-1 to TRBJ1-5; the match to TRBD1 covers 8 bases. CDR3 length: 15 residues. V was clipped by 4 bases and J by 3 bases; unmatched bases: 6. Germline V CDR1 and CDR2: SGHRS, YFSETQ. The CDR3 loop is CASSVGTGYNQPQHF. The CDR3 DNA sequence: TGCGCCAGCAGCGTCGGGACAGGCTACAATCAGCCCCAGCATTTT. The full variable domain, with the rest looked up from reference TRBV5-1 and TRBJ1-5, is KAGVTQTPRYLIKTRGQQVTLSCSPISGHRSVSWYQQTPGQGLQFLFEYFSETQRNKGNFPGRFSGRQFSNSRSEMNVSTLELGDSALYLCASSVGTGYNQPQHFGDGTRLSIL.

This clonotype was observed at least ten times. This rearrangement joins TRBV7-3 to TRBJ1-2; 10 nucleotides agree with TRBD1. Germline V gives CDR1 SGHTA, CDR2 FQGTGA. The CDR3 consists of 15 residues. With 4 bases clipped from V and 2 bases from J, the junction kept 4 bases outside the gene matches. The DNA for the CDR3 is TGTGCCAGCAGCTCGGGGACAGGGGACAACTATGGCTACACCTTC. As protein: CASSSGTGDNYGYTF. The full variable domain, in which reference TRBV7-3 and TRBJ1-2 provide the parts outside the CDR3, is GAGVSQTPSNKVTEKGKYVELRCDPISGHTALYWYRQSLGQGPEFLIYFQGTGAADDSGLPNDRFFAVRPEGSVSTLKIQRTERGDSAVYLCASSSGTGDNYGYTFGSGTRLTVV.

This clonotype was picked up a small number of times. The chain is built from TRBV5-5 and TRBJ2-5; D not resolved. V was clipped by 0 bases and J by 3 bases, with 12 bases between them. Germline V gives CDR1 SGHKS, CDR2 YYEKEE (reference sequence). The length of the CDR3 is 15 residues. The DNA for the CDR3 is TGTGCCAGCAGCTTGGGGTCCCCCAGAGAAGAGACCCAGTACTTC. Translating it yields CASSLGSPREETQYF.

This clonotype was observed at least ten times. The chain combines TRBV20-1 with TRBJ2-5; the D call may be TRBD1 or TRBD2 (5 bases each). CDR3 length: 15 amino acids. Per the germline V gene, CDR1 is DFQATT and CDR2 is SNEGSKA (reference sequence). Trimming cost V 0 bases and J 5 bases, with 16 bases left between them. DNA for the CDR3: TGCAGTGCTAGAGATCAGTTGTCCTGGGGGGAGACCCAGTACTTC. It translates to CSARDQLSWGETQYF.

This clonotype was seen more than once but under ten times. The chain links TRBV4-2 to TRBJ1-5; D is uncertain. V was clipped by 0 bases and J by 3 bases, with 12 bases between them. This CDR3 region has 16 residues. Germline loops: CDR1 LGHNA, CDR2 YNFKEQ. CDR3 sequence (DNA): TGTGCCAGCAGCCAAGATTATCGGGATTCCAATCAGCCCCAGCATTTT. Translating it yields CASSQDYRDSNQPQHF.

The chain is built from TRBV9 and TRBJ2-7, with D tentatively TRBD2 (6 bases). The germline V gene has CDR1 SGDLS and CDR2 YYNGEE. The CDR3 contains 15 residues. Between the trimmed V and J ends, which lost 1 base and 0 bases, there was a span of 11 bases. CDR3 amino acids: CASSVRDSSSYEQYF. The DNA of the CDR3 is TGTGCCAGCAGCGTACGGGACTCGAGCTCCTACGAGCAGTACTTC.

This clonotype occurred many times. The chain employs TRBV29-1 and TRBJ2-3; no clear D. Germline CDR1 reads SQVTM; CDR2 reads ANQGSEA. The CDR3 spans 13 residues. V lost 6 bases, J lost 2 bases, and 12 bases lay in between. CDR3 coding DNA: TGCAGCGTCCGAAACAAACTCACAGATACGCAGTATTTT. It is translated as CSVRNKLTDTQYF.